This is a list of T cell receptor beta chains from one sample in a study of shared clonotypes between healthy human individuals. Here immunoSEQ multiplex PCR was the method, and the copy in TCRdb shows in-frame clones only, minus some. The sample lists about 2.4 million clones; 80% to 95% were seen once. The sequencing input was naive CD4+ T cells from PBMCs. The receptors derive from a man between 18 and 35 years old in good health. Some clones in this sample may be carry-over from other donors' samples. Both conserved end residues are part of each CDR3. Fields, in order: CDR3 protein, V gene, J gene, CDR3 length.

CASSLGQEGYNEQFF,TRBV7-2,TRBJ2-1,15
CASSLGLAGVGQYF,TRBV7-8,TRBJ2-7,14
CASSDPGTGYRGYF,TRBV28,TRBJ2-3,14
CASSYRGLGSPLHF,TRBV6-5,TRBJ1-6,14
CASSVTNTEAFF,TRBV2,TRBJ1-1,12
CASSSTGTGSDTQYF,TRBV7-2,TRBJ2-3,15
CASRSRQGGPMNTEAFF,TRBV28,TRBJ1-1,17
CASSPPGPTQNTEAFF,TRBV19,TRBJ1-1,16
CASSEWDHHNEQFF,TRBV28,TRBJ2-1,14
CASSGRLARSTDTQYF,TRBV9,TRBJ2-3,16
CASSLLVGGLAVRDTQYF,TRBV27,TRBJ2-3,18
CASSGTGKEKLFF,TRBV2,TRBJ1-4,13
CASSQQLAGGPGTDTQYF,TRBV4-1,TRBJ2-3,18
CASSPRQGGRTDTQYF,TRBV19,TRBJ2-3,16
CASSQGQGNGYGYTF,TRBV4-3,TRBJ1-2,15
CASSPAATVNTEAFF,TRBV18,TRBJ1-1,15
CASSDRAQAFF,TRBV19,TRBJ1-1,11
CASSLAGNEQYF,TRBV27,NA,12
CSASENIQYF,TRBV20-1,TRBJ2-4,10
CASSYSSAYPYEQYF,TRBV6-5,TRBJ2-7,15
CASSGGGQWPGNTIYF,TRBV5-4,TRBJ1-3,16
CASSDQPQHF,TRBV28,TRBJ1-5,10
CASSPPHRQPNTEAFF,TRBV18,TRBJ1-1,16
CASSPRGGQYNEKLFF,TRBV18,TRBJ1-4,16